This TCR beta chain was captured by sequencing in a study of blood T cell repertoires in COVID-19. TCRdb's copy holds only in-frame clones and misses some; the assay was immunoSEQ multiplex PCR. The data show fewer than 700,000 clones, roughly nine tenths seen once. The CDR3 totals 15 residues. Trimming removed 3 bases at V and 4 bases at J, with 16 bases between. Germline-derived CDR1 and CDR2 are SGDLS and YYNGEE. This clone came up once. Material: peripheral blood. This clonotype originated in a woman aged 45 to 65 with COVID-19, enrolled during active disease. The chain recombines TRBV9 with TRBJ1-2; D possibly corresponds to TRBD1 (6 bases). CDR3: CASSGVQGKAYGYTF. CDR3 bases: TGTGCCAGCAGCGGAGTTCAGGGGAAGGCCTATGGCTACACCTTC.